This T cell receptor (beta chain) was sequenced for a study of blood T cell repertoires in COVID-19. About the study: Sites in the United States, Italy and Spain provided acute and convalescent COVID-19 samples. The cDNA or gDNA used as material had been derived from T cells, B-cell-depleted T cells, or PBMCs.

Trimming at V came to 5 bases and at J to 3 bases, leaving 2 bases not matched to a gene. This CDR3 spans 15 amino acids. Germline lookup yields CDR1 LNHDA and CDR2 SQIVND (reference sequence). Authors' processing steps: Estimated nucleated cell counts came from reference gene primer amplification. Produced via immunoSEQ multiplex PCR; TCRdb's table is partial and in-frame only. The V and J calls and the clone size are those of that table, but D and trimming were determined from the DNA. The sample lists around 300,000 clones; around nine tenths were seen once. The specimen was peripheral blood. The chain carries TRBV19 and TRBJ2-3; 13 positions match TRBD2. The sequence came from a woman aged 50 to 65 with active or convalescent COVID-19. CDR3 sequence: CASSAGLAGTDTQYF. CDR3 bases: TGTGCCAGTAGTGCGGGACTAGCGGGGACAGATACGCAGTATTTT.